The 27 T cell receptor beta chains below come from one sample, sequenced in a study of cytomegalovirus exposure and HLA in healthy donors. Libraries were prepared by immunoSEQ multiplex PCR; TCRdb keeps only in-frame clonotypes and omits some of them. The table shows 130,000 to 150,000 clones, with 70% to 90% occurring only once. Sequencing input: PBMCs. The receptors shown here come from a woman in her 30s in good health and CMV-seropositive.

The V and J genes are TRBV7-9 and TRBJ1-1; D unclear. Trimming removed 5 bases at V and 1 base at J, with 23 bases between. The CDR3 length is 18 residues. Germline CDR1 reads SEHNR; CDR2 reads FQNEAQ (reference sequence). The CDR3 DNA reads TGTGCCAGCAGCCCACTACCCGTACAATACACCTCGAACACTGAAGCTTTCTTT. Its protein is CASSPLPVQYTSNTEAFF. Looking up the rest from reference TRBV7-9 and TRBJ1-1 gives the full variable domain: DTGVSQNPRHKITKRGQNVTFRCDPISEHNRLYWYRQTLGQGPEFLTYFQNEAQLEKSRLLSDRFSAERPKGSFSTLEIQRTEQGDSAMYLCASSPLPVQYTSNTEAFFGQGTRLTVV.

The chain couples TRBV11-2 to TRBJ2-7; D remains ambiguous. The V and J ends lost 3 bases and 5 bases respectively, with 11 bases between them. The CDR3 length is 13 residues. Germline V gene lookup returns CDR1 SGHAT and CDR2 FQNNGV. The CDR3 spells CASSLRPQDEQYF. The CDR3 region has the DNA TGTGCCAGCAGCTTGCGGCCACAAGACGAGCAGTACTTC.

This chain joins TRBV10-3 and TRBJ2-7; 10 nucleotides line up with TRBD1. Germline lookup yields CDR1 ENHRY and CDR2 SYGVKD. The V gene end was trimmed by 8 bases and the J gene end by 2 bases; junction bases not matched to a gene: 3. The CDR3 contains 13 residues. DNA of the CDR3: TGTGCCATCGCCGGACAGGGGGCCTACGAGCAGTACTTC. Translated, it gives CAIAGQGAYEQYF.

The chain carries TRBV28 and TRBJ2-5; 7 nucleotides align to TRBD1. V gave up 6 bases and J gave up 1 base; unmatched junction bases: 5. This CDR3 is 14 amino acids long. CDR1 MDHEN and CDR2 SYDVKM come from the germline V gene. This CDR3 reads CASSSGQTQETQYF. CDR3 bases: TGTGCCAGCAGCTCGGGACAGACCCAAGAGACCCAGTACTTC.

This chain joins TRBV9 and TRBJ2-3; 8 bases are a match to TRBD2. CDR1 SGDLS and CDR2 YYNGEE come from the germline V gene. Trimming removed 4 bases from V and 3 bases from J; junction bases left unmatched: 7. This CDR3 has 15 residues. The CDR3 reads CASSRVAGSTDTQYF. The CDR3, as DNA: TGTGCCAGCAGCCGTGTAGCGGGGTCGACAGATACGCAGTATTTT.

The J gene is TRBJ2-3, the V gene TRBV18; 9 nucleotides match TRBD1. The CDR3 has 17 amino acids. CDR1 is KGHSH and CDR2 is LQKENI in the germline V gene. Trimming at V came to 3 bases and at J to 6 bases, leaving 13 bases not matched to a gene. CDR3 in amino acids: CASSPQGATGGRDTQYF. CDR3 bases: TGTGCCAGCTCACCCCAAGGGGCAACAGGGGGCAGGGATACGCAGTATTTT.

This clone was seen a single time. The V gene is TRBV5-1, the J gene TRBJ2-5; no clear D gene. Germline values: CDR1 SGHRS, CDR2 YFSETQ. Trimming left V 4 bases short and J 4 bases short, with 11 bases between. The CDR3 consists of 13 residues. The CDR3 reads CASSLYSRETQYF. CDR3 sequence (DNA): TGCGCCAGCAGCCTCTACAGCAGAGAGACCCAGTACTTC.

The chain couples TRBV10-2 to TRBJ1-1; possible D gene TRBD1, 6 bases. CDR1 is WSHSY and CDR2 is SAAADI in the germline V gene. V lost 3 bases and J 4 bases, leaving 12 bases between the germline ends. The CDR3 is 14 amino acids. CDR3 sequence reads: CASSDQGGGTEAFF. In DNA, the CDR3 is TGCGCCAGCAGTGACCAGGGAGGGGGCACTGAAGCTTTCTTT.

The rearrangement uses TRBV29-1 and TRBJ2-7; TRBD1 aligns across 7 bases. V gave up 5 bases and J gave up 1 base; unmatched junction bases: 5. CDR3 length: 13 residues. The germline CDR1 and CDR2 sequences are SQVTM and ANQGSEA. The CDR3 loop is CSVTGTDSYEQYF. CDR3 nucleotide sequence: TGCAGCGTTACCGGGACAGATTCCTACGAGCAGTACTTC.

The chain uses TRBV19 and TRBJ1-1; no reliable D call. V was clipped by 5 bases and J by 3 bases, with 10 bases between them. The germline CDR1 and CDR2 sequences are LNHDA and SQIVND (reference sequence). The CDR3 is made up of 13 amino acids. For the CDR3, the DNA is TGTGCCAGTAGTGGAGGCACCTACACTGAAGCTTTCTTT. Translating it yields CASSGGTYTEAFF.

This sequence joins TRBV5-1 and TRBJ2-7; 9 bases map to TRBD1. CDR3 length: 18 amino acids. Trimming took 2 bases from V and 2 from J; bases not matched to a gene: 14. The germline V gene encodes CDR1 SGHRS and CDR2 YFSETQ. The CDR3 DNA reads as TGCGCCAGCAGCTTTACCTTTAAACAGGGGGCGGAAGCCTACGAGCAGTACTTC. This sequence encodes CASSFTFKQGAEAYEQYF.

J is TRBJ2-2 and V is TRBV6-4; possible D gene TRBD2, 5 bases. V dropped 7 bases and J dropped 2 bases, with 11 bases sitting between them. Germline V gene sequence: CDR1 MRHNA, CDR2 SNTAGT. This CDR3 contains 14 residues. CDR3 sequence: CASKRTYNTGELFF. In DNA, the CDR3 is TGTGCCAGCAAGAGGACTTATAACACCGGGGAGCTGTTTTTT.

J is TRBJ1-5 and V is TRBV7-8, with 7 bases identical to TRBD1. Germline CDR1 and CDR2: SGHVS and FQNEAQ. The CDR3 runs to 14 residues. After removal of 5 bases from V and 2 bases from J, the junction contained 3 bases not matched to a gene. The CDR3 region is CASSARGGNQPQHF. CDR3 coding DNA: TGTGCCAGCAGCGCCAGGGGGGGCAATCAGCCCCAGCATTTT.

The chain carries TRBV4-1 and TRBJ2-1; tentatively, D is TRBD1 (6 bases). Germline CDR1 reads MGHRA; CDR2 reads YSYEKL. The CDR3 totals 17 residues. With 4 bases removed from V and 2 bases from J, the gap between germline ends came to 18 bases. CDR3 sequence reads: CASSPRAAGATYNEQFF. The CDR3 DNA sequence: TGCGCCAGCAGCCCCAGGGCGGCAGGGGCAACCTACAATGAGCAGTTCTTC.

This chain connects TRBV5-1 to TRBJ2-1; 12 bases align to TRBD2. Germline trimming cut 4 bases from V and 7 bases from J; bases unmatched to any gene: 9. CDR3 size: 16 residues. Germline CDR1 and CDR2: SGHRS and YFSETQ. Written as DNA, the CDR3 is TGCGCCAGCAGCCCCGGCCTAGCGGGAGGGGGGAATGAGCAGTTCTTC. It encodes CASSPGLAGGGNEQFF. The complete variable domain, with remaining parts taken from reference TRBV5-1 and TRBJ2-1, reads KAGVTQTPRYLIKTRGQQVTLSCSPISGHRSVSWYQQTPGQGLQFLFEYFSETQRNKGNFPGRFSGRQFSNSRSEMNVSTLELGDSALYLCASSPGLAGGGNEQFFGPGTRLTVL.

The rearrangement uses TRBV5-6 and TRBJ1-5, with D maybe TRBD1 (5 bases). V gave up 4 bases and J gave up 7 bases, with 12 bases separating them. CDR3 size: 13 residues. Germline assignment: CDR1 SGHDT and CDR2 YYEEEE. The CDR3 sequence: CASSPGSRQPQHF. The CDR3 DNA reads as TGTGCCAGCAGCCCAGGGTCCAGGCAGCCCCAGCATTTT.

The chain has TRBV15 and TRBJ1-5; D not certain. The CDR3 is 14 amino acids. Germline V CDR1 and CDR2: LNHNV, YYDKDF (reference sequence). Trimming shortened V by 3 bases and J by 0 bases, and 6 bases separated the two germline ends. The CDR3 DNA sequence: TGTGCCACCAGCAGGCGACTTAGCAATCAGCCCCAGCATTTT. Translating gives CATSRRLSNQPQHF.

This clone was observed a handful of times. V is TRBV6-1 and J is TRBJ1-5; D is possibly TRBD1 (5 bases). Trimming left V 3 bases short and J 4 bases short, with 7 bases between. This CDR3 spans 13 amino acids. Germline lookup yields CDR1 MNHNS and CDR2 SASEGT. The CDR3 region is CASSDGGNQPQHF. In DNA form, the CDR3 reads TGTGCCAGCAGTGACGGGGGGAATCAGCCCCAGCATTTT.

This clone was detected only once. The V gene is TRBV27, the J gene TRBJ2-1; D is unresolved. CDR1 is MNHEY, CDR2 SMNVEV, per germline (reference sequence). This CDR3 has 16 residues. V gave up 1 base and J gave up 1 base, with 11 bases separating them. The CDR3 reads CASSLLGLQSYNEQFF. CDR3 DNA sequence: TGTGCCAGCAGTTTATTGGGCCTCCAATCCTACAATGAGCAGTTCTTC.

The chain is built from TRBV6-4 and TRBJ2-1; D is ambiguous. V lost 2 bases and J lost 0, with 8 bases in between. Germline V gives CDR1 MRHNA, CDR2 SNTAGT. The CDR3 spans 15 residues. Written as DNA, the CDR3 is TGTGCCAGCAGTGACACCGCAGGCTCCTACAATGAGCAGTTCTTC. Amino acid sequence: CASSDTAGSYNEQFF.

The chain couples TRBV5-1 to TRBJ2-2; TRBD2 matches 7 bases. V lost 4 bases, J lost 3 bases, and 3 bases stayed unmatched. Looked up from germline, CDR1 is SGHRS and CDR2 is YFSETQ. The CDR3 totals 14 residues. The CDR3 DNA sequence: TGCGCCAGCAGCCCCGGGGGGTACACCGGGGAGCTGTTTTTT. It is translated as CASSPGGYTGELFF.

This chain joins TRBV10-1 and TRBJ2-1, with TRBD1 as a possible D gene (6 bases). Deletions cut 0 bases from V and 1 base from J, with 10 bases between. Germline assignment: CDR1 WNHNN and CDR2 SYGVQD (reference sequence). The CDR3 has 16 amino acids. The CDR3 sequence: CASSESPRGSYNEQFF. The DNA of the CDR3 is TGCGCCAGCAGTGAGTCCCCGAGGGGGTCCTACAATGAGCAGTTCTTC.

The chain is built from TRBV6-4 and TRBJ2-7, with D perhaps TRBD2 (5 bases). The length of the CDR3 is 17 residues. The germline V gene has CDR1 MRHNA and CDR2 SNTAGT. V shed 4 bases and J shed 3 bases, with 22 bases lying between them. Here the CDR3 DNA reads TGTGCCAGCAGTGTCGGACTTACCGACCGTGGAAGCTACGAGCAGTACTTC. Protein: CASSVGLTDRGSYEQYF.

The genes are TRBV7-9 and TRBJ2-1; D gene unclear. V shed 5 bases and J shed 5 bases, with 16 bases lying between them. Germline assignment: CDR1 SEHNR and CDR2 FQNEAQ (reference sequence). There are 15 residues in the CDR3. CDR3 residues: CASSPRSWQDNEQFF. In DNA, the CDR3 is TGTGCCAGCAGCCCCCGATCATGGCAGGACAATGAGCAGTTCTTC.

The J gene is TRBJ2-1, the V gene TRBV29-1, with D hard to call. V gave up 2 bases and J gave up 7 bases, with 9 bases separating them. The CDR3 runs to 12 residues. The germline V gene encodes CDR1 SQVTM and CDR2 ANQGSEA. CDR3 DNA: TGCAGCGTTGAAAAGACTCGGAATGAGCAGTTCTTC. Translation: CSVEKTRNEQFF.

The rearrangement uses TRBV29-1 and TRBJ2-7; D remains unclear. The CDR3 sequence is 13 residues long. Looked up from germline, CDR1 is SQVTM and CDR2 is ANQGSEA. Trimming cost V 0 bases and J 2 bases, with 8 bases left between them. The CDR3 reads CSVEDGRTYEQYF. The CDR3 region has the DNA TGCAGCGTTGAAGACGGCAGGACCTACGAGCAGTACTTC.

The chain has TRBV18 and TRBJ1-5; TRBD1 is a possible D gene (5 bases). Germline CDR1 KGHSH, CDR2 LQKENI. Trimming removed 3 bases at V and 5 bases at J, with 5 bases between. The CDR3 is made up of 12 amino acids. In DNA, the CDR3 is TGTGCCAGCTCACCCAGGGATCAGCCCCAGCATTTT. Translation: CASSPRDQPQHF.